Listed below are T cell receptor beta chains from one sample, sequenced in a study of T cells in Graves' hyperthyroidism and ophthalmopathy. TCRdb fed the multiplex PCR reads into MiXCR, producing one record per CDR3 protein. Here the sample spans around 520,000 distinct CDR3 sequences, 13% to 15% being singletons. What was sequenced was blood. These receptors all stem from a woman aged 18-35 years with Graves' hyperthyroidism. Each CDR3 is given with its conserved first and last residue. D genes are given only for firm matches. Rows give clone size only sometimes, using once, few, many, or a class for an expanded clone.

cdr3_aa: CASSQVQGYNEQFF
cdr3_nt: TGTGCCAGCAGCCAAGTACAGGGTTACAATGAGCAGTTCTTC
d_call: .
j_call: TRBJ2-1
clone_size: .
v_call: TRBV3-1

cdr3_aa: CASSIAAPVSTEAFF
cdr3_nt: TGTGCCAGTAGTATAGCGGCCCCGGTTAGCACTGAAGCTTTCTTT
d_call: .
j_call: TRBJ1-1
clone_size: few
v_call: TRBV19

cdr3_aa: CSVEGLGSGREGEQFF
cdr3_nt: TGCAGCGTTGAGGGACTAGGTAGCGGGAGGGAAGGTGAGCAGTTCTTC
d_call: TRBD2
j_call: TRBJ2-1
clone_size: many
v_call: TRBV29-1

cdr3_aa: CSADRPNTEAFF
cdr3_nt: TGCAGTGCAGACAGGCCCAACACTGAAGCTTTCTTT
d_call: .
j_call: TRBJ1-1
clone_size: .
v_call: TRBV20-1

cdr3_aa: CASVLGQEGGYTF
cdr3_nt: TGTGCCAGCGTGTTGGGACAGGAGGGTGGCTACACCTTC
d_call: TRBD1
j_call: TRBJ1-2
clone_size: many
v_call: TRBV2

cdr3_aa: CSARAYGRAETDTQYF
cdr3_nt: TGCAGTGCTAGGGCTTACGGGAGGGCCGAGACAGATACGCAGTATTTT
d_call: TRBD2
j_call: TRBJ2-3
clone_size: .
v_call: TRBV20-1

cdr3_aa: CASSLIGAGTGELFF
cdr3_nt: TGTGCCAGCAGCTTAATAGGGGCCGGAACCGGGGAGCTGTTTTTT
d_call: .
j_call: TRBJ2-2
clone_size: .
v_call: TRBV7-9

cdr3_aa: CASTPRGAGNEQFF
cdr3_nt: TGCGCCAGCACCCCCAGGGGGGCGGGCAATGAGCAGTTCTTC
d_call: .
j_call: TRBJ2-1
clone_size: few
v_call: TRBV10-2

cdr3_aa: CASSPGTAGKSSF
cdr3_nt: TGTGCCAGCAGCCCCGGGACAGCGGGAAAGAGCTCCTTC
d_call: TRBD1
j_call: TRBJ1-2
clone_size: few
v_call: TRBV6-2/TRBV6-3

cdr3_aa: CASALGVHLNTEAFF
cdr3_nt: TGTGCCAGCGCATTGGGTGTTCACCTGAACACTGAAGCTTTCTTT
d_call: .
j_call: TRBJ1-1
clone_size: .
v_call: TRBV7-9

cdr3_aa: CASSLGSGSYGYTF
cdr3_nt: TGTGCCAGCAGCTTAGGTTCAGGGAGCTATGGCTACACCTTC
d_call: .
j_call: TRBJ1-2
clone_size: many
v_call: TRBV11-2

cdr3_aa: CASSEASDYQETQYF
cdr3_nt: TGTGCCAGCAGTGAAGCGTCGGACTACCAAGAGACCCAGTACTTC
d_call: .
j_call: TRBJ2-5
clone_size: many
v_call: TRBV6-1

cdr3_aa: CASSLILPGELFF
cdr3_nt: TGTGCCAGCAGCTTAATTCTACCCGGGGAGCTGTTTTTT
d_call: .
j_call: TRBJ2-2
clone_size: few
v_call: TRBV7-9

cdr3_aa: CALIDPYGYTF
cdr3_nt: TGTGCCTTAATTGACCCCTATGGCTACACCTTC
d_call: .
j_call: TRBJ1-2
clone_size: few
v_call: TRBV30

cdr3_aa: CASSYTSGGQGYNSPLHF
cdr3_nt: TGTGCCAGCAGTTACACTAGCGGGGGGCAGGGGTATAATTCACCCCTCCACTTT
d_call: .
j_call: TRBJ1-6
clone_size: many
v_call: TRBV6-5

cdr3_aa: CASSFETGPRDTQYF
cdr3_nt: TGTGCCAGCAGTTTCGAGACAGGGCCCCGGGATACGCAGTATTTT
d_call: TRBD1
j_call: TRBJ2-3
clone_size: many
v_call: TRBV12-3/TRBV12-4

cdr3_aa: CASTVRDRQEGEQYF
cdr3_nt: TGCGCCAGCACCGTGAGGGACCGTCAAGAGGGCGAGCAGTACTTC
d_call: .
j_call: TRBJ2-7
clone_size: few
v_call: TRBV5-1

cdr3_aa: CAISESTSGSNEQFF
cdr3_nt: TGTGCCATCAGTGAGTCGACTAGCGGGAGCAATGAGCAGTTCTTC
d_call: TRBD2
j_call: TRBJ2-1
clone_size: many
v_call: TRBV10-3

cdr3_aa: CAWRGGMSTDTQYF
cdr3_nt: TGTGCCTGGAGAGGGGGGATGAGCACAGATACGCAGTATTTT
d_call: .
j_call: TRBJ2-3
clone_size: .
v_call: TRBV30

cdr3_aa: CASALWEAGANVLTF
cdr3_nt: TGTGCTAGTGCCCTCTGGGAGGCTGGGGCCAACGTCCTGACTTTC
d_call: .
j_call: TRBJ2-6
clone_size: many
v_call: TRBV12-5

cdr3_aa: CASSQEGSSYNSPLHF
cdr3_nt: TGTGCCAGCAGCCAAGAAGGGAGCTCCTATAATTCACCCCTCCACTTT
d_call: .
j_call: TRBJ1-6
clone_size: many
v_call: TRBV14

cdr3_aa: CSVRGGVVNTEAFF
cdr3_nt: TGCAGCGTTAGGGGGGGGGTGGTGAACACTGAAGCTTTCTTT
d_call: .
j_call: TRBJ1-1
clone_size: .
v_call: TRBV29-1

cdr3_aa: CSAGQGSSGELFF
cdr3_nt: TGCAGCGCCGGGCAGGGAAGCTCCGGGGAGCTGTTTTTT
d_call: .
j_call: TRBJ2-2
clone_size: many
v_call: TRBV29-1

cdr3_aa: CASSQAVGTYEQYF
cdr3_nt: TGTGCCAGCAGCCAAGCTGTCGGAACCTACGAGCAGTACTTC
d_call: .
j_call: TRBJ2-7
clone_size: many
v_call: TRBV14

cdr3_aa: CASSLEQGGLNEQFF
cdr3_nt: TGTGCCAGCAGCTTAGAACAGGGGGGATTGAATGAGCAGTTCTTC
d_call: TRBD1
j_call: TRBJ2-1
clone_size: many
v_call: TRBV11-3

cdr3_aa: CASSQLRGPEGYTF
cdr3_nt: TGCGCCAGCAGCCAACTAAGGGGGCCAGAGGGCTACACCTTC
d_call: TRBD1
j_call: TRBJ1-2
clone_size: .
v_call: TRBV4-1

cdr3_aa: CSARAPPRANSPLHF
cdr3_nt: TGCAGTGCTAGAGCTCCCCCCAGGGCTAATTCACCCCTCCACTTT
d_call: .
j_call: TRBJ1-6
clone_size: .
v_call: TRBV20-1

cdr3_aa: CATSDLTGGSYNEQFF
cdr3_nt: TGTGCCACCAGTGACTTGACAGGGGGCTCCTACAATGAGCAGTTCTTC
d_call: TRBD1
j_call: TRBJ2-1
clone_size: many
v_call: TRBV24-1

cdr3_aa: CSVESQGEAFF
cdr3_nt: TGCAGCGTTGAATCACAGGGTGAAGCTTTCTTT
d_call: .
j_call: TRBJ1-1
clone_size: .
v_call: TRBV29-1

cdr3_aa: CASSLSRGSWAYNEQFF
cdr3_nt: TGTGCCAGCAGCCTATCGAGGGGGTCCTGGGCTTACAATGAGCAGTTCTTC
d_call: .
j_call: TRBJ2-1
clone_size: many
v_call: TRBV3-1

cdr3_aa: CASSRASSYNEQFF
cdr3_nt: TGTGCCAGCTCACGGGCGAGCTCCTACAATGAGCAGTTCTTC
d_call: .
j_call: TRBJ2-1
clone_size: many
v_call: TRBV11-2

cdr3_aa: CATSAAFGTGGSNEQFF
cdr3_nt: TGTGCCACCAGTGCAGCCTTTGGGACAGGGGGCTCAAATGAGCAGTTCTTC
d_call: TRBD1
j_call: TRBJ2-1
clone_size: many
v_call: TRBV24-1

cdr3_aa: CASSQDRGHQETQYF
cdr3_nt: TGCGCCAGCAGCCAAGACAGGGGGCACCAAGAGACCCAGTACTTC
d_call: TRBD1
j_call: TRBJ2-5
clone_size: .
v_call: TRBV4-1

cdr3_aa: CASSQAVGRDYGYTF
cdr3_nt: TGTGCCAGCAGCCAAGCCGTGGGTCGCGACTATGGCTACACCTTC
d_call: .
j_call: TRBJ1-2
clone_size: many
v_call: TRBV3-1

cdr3_aa: CASSTTSGRFDNEQFF
cdr3_nt: TGTGCCAGCAGTACGACTAGCGGGAGATTCGACAATGAGCAGTTCTTC
d_call: TRBD2
j_call: TRBJ2-1
clone_size: few
v_call: TRBV25-1

cdr3_aa: CASSYMGAQETQYF
cdr3_nt: TGTGCCAGCAGTTACATGGGGGCCCAAGAGACCCAGTACTTC
d_call: .
j_call: TRBJ2-5
clone_size: many
v_call: TRBV6-5

cdr3_aa: CASSPMLLAGGYSEQFF
cdr3_nt: TGTGCCAGCAGCCCCATGTTACTAGCGGGAGGGTATAGTGAGCAGTTCTTC
d_call: TRBD2
j_call: TRBJ2-1
clone_size: many
v_call: TRBV6-1

cdr3_aa: CASSLLGYTGELFF
cdr3_nt: TGTGCCAGCAGTTTATTGGGTTACACCGGGGAGCTGTTTTTT
d_call: .
j_call: TRBJ2-2
clone_size: few
v_call: TRBV27

cdr3_aa: CASSFFGGDSPGANVLTF
cdr3_nt: TGTGCCAGCAGCTTCTTTGGCGGGGACTCCCCTGGGGCCAACGTCCTGACTTTC
d_call: .
j_call: TRBJ2-6
clone_size: .
v_call: TRBV7-9

cdr3_aa: CASSLFGESTDTQYF
cdr3_nt: TGTGCCAGCAGCTTATTCGGCGAAAGCACAGATACGCAGTATTTT
d_call: .
j_call: TRBJ2-3
clone_size: few
v_call: TRBV7-3

cdr3_aa: CAWSAGTGGIGKNIQYF
cdr3_nt: TGTGCCTGGAGCGCCGGGACAGGGGGGATTGGCAAAAACATTCAGTACTTC
d_call: TRBD1
j_call: TRBJ2-4
clone_size: once
v_call: TRBV30

cdr3_aa: CSARDKGFGTEAFF
cdr3_nt: TGCAGTGCTAGAGATAAGGGGTTCGGCACTGAAGCTTTCTTT
d_call: .
j_call: TRBJ1-1
clone_size: many
v_call: TRBV20-1

cdr3_aa: CASSLSGTLNQPQHF
cdr3_nt: TGTGCCAGCAGTTTGTCCGGGACTTTAAATCAGCCCCAGCATTTT
d_call: .
j_call: TRBJ1-5
clone_size: many
v_call: TRBV12-3/TRBV12-4

cdr3_aa: CATSPEGRFMNTEAFF
cdr3_nt: TGTGCCACCAGCCCGGAGGGCCGATTCATGAACACTGAAGCTTTCTTT
d_call: .
j_call: TRBJ1-1
clone_size: many
v_call: TRBV15

cdr3_aa: CASSGSGSKSKNIQYF
cdr3_nt: TGTGCCAGCAGCGGGAGCGGGAGTAAGTCCAAAAACATTCAGTACTTC
d_call: TRBD2
j_call: TRBJ2-4
clone_size: many
v_call: TRBV7-8

cdr3_aa: CSAPRTLAGGPQETQYF
cdr3_nt: TGCAGTGCACCACGAACCTTAGCGGGAGGGCCCCAAGAGACCCAGTACTTC
d_call: TRBD2
j_call: TRBJ2-5
clone_size: few
v_call: TRBV20-1

cdr3_aa: CATSDQVETEAFF
cdr3_nt: TGTGCCACCAGTGATCAGGTGGAGACTGAAGCTTTCTTT
d_call: .
j_call: TRBJ1-1
clone_size: .
v_call: TRBV24-1